This TCR beta chain was found in a study of T cell responses to AZD1222 COVID-19 vaccine. V was clipped by 0 bases and J by 0 bases, with 12 bases between them. This CDR3 spans 17 amino acids. Germline lookup yields CDR1 SNHLY and CDR2 FYNNEI. Only in-frame clones appear in the TCRdb table, and some are missing; sequencing was by immunoSEQ multiplex PCR. The table lists roughly 110,000 clones, 70% to 90% of them singletons. The receptor's source is an adult in good health. This sample comprised peripheral blood, obtained on day 0 of AZD1222 vaccination. The rearrangement uses TRBV2 and TRBJ1-5; D is undetermined. The CDR3 DNA reads TGTGCCAGCAGTGAAGCGTCCGCGTGGAATAGCAATCAGCCCCAGCATTTT. This gives the protein CASSEASAWNSNQPQHF.